The 11 T cell receptor beta chains in this list originate from one sample, sequenced in a study of shared clonotypes between healthy human individuals. Method: immunoSEQ multiplex PCR; TCRdb's copy keeps in-frame clones and lacks some. The data show 2,500,000 or so clones, with approximately 93% seen just once and 0.35% to 0.45% held by the top ten. Material for sequencing was naive CD4+ T cells from PBMCs. Subset reported: CD45RA+ positively selected. Receptors were obtained from a man between 18 and 35 years old in good health. Some clones in this sample may be carry-over from other donors' samples.

A remark on this clone: This same CDR3 is encoded by further DNA sequences in the sample. The V gene is TRBV28, the J gene TRBJ2-1; D remains unclear. Germline CDR1 is MDHEN and CDR2 is SYDVKM. The germline V and J ends were trimmed by 6 bases and 10 bases, with 10 bases remaining between them. This CDR3 is 11 amino acids long. The CDR3 reads CASSFYNEQFF. CDR3 bases: TGTGCCAGCAGCTTCTATAACGAGCAGTTCTTC.

The chain uses TRBV7-2 and TRBJ1-5; 7 positions agree with TRBD1. The V gene end was trimmed by 5 bases and the J gene end by 5 bases; junction bases not matched to a gene: 9. This CDR3 spans 15 amino acids. From germline, CDR1 is SGHTA and CDR2 FQGNSA. This CDR3 reads CASSKGQSTYQPQHF. The CDR3 DNA reads TGTGCCAGCAGCAAGGGACAGTCGACCTATCAGCCCCAGCATTTT.

The CDR3 protein is CASTLLDTEAFF. In nucleotides, the CDR3 is TGTGCCAGCACTCTTCTGGACACTGAAGCTTTCTTT. This sequence joins TRBV2 and TRBJ1-1; D gene ambiguous. V was trimmed by 7 bases and J by 3 bases, leaving 9 bases between them. This CDR3 is built from 12 residues. Germline V gene sequence: CDR1 SNHLY, CDR2 FYNNEI. Together with reference TRBV2 and TRBJ1-1, the CDR3 gives the full variable domain: EPEVTQTPSHQVTQMGQEVILRCVPISNHLYFYWYRQILGQKVEFLVSFYNNEISEKSEIFDDQFSVERPDGSNFTLKIRSTKLEDSAMYFCASTLLDTEAFFGQGTRLTVV.

This clone appeared once. CDR3 protein: CASRPLNSPLHF. DNA for the CDR3: TGTGCCAGCAGGCCCTTGAATTCACCCCTCCACTTT. The V gene is TRBV6-1, the J gene TRBJ1-6; D not certain. The CDR3 has 12 residues. The germline V gene encodes CDR1 MNHNS and CDR2 SASEGT. V lost 6 bases to trimming and J lost 7 bases, with 7 bases between them.

This chain links TRBV5-1 with TRBJ2-7, with 7 positions matching TRBD2. The trim removed 4 bases at V and 4 bases at J, leaving 5 bases unmatched. The germline gives CDR1 SGHRS, CDR2 YFSETQ. CDR3 length: 13 residues. CDR3 protein: CASSQAGNYEQYF. The CDR3 nucleotides are TGCGCCAGCAGCCAAGCGGGGAATTACGAGCAGTACTTC.

This clone was recorded once. The J gene is TRBJ2-1, the V gene TRBV4-1, with D maybe TRBD2 (6 bases). The V end lost 3 bases, the J end lost 8 bases, and 23 bases lay between the germline ends. This CDR3 is 17 amino acids long. CDR1 and CDR2 from the germline V gene are MGHRA and YSYEKL. The CDR3 region is CASSQVSGSSGPDEQFF. For the CDR3, the DNA is TGCGCCAGCAGCCAGGTTAGCGGAAGCTCAGGTCCCGATGAGCAGTTCTTC.

The gene calls are TRBV19 and TRBJ2-7; maybe TRBD2 (5 bases). CDR1 LNHDA and CDR2 SQIVND come from the germline V gene (reference sequence). V shed 6 bases and J shed 0 bases, with 12 bases lying between them. The CDR3 is made up of 14 amino acids. DNA for the CDR3: TGTGCCAGTAGAGAAAGCGGCTCCTCCTACGAGCAGTACTTC. Protein product: CASRESGSSYEQYF.

The chain employs TRBV27 and TRBJ2-7; D could derive from TRBD1 or TRBD2 (5 bases each). Germline V gene lookup returns CDR1 MNHEY and CDR2 SMNVEV (reference sequence). The CDR3 is 15 residues long. The V end was cut by 6 bases, the J end by 1 base, with 16 bases between. CDR3 DNA: TGTGCCAGCAGCAGTGCCGGGACGTTTTCCTACGAGCAGTACTTC. Its translation: CASSSAGTFSYEQYF.

The chain uses TRBV7-3 and TRBJ2-2; 12 bases fit TRBD2. The CDR3 is made up of 15 amino acids. Losses at the gene ends were 5 bases for V and 6 bases for J; bases not matched to a gene: 4. Per the germline V gene, CDR1 is SGHTA and CDR2 is FQGTGA. The CDR3 DNA reads as TGTGCCAGCAGCGAACTAGCGGGAGGCTCCGGGGAGCTGTTTTTT. It is translated as CASSELAGGSGELFF.

The chain joins TRBV9 to TRBJ2-3; the match to TRBD2 covers 15 bases. The CDR3 has 16 amino acids. The V segment lost 3 bases and the J segment 6 bases; nucleotides outside the gene matches: 5. From germline, CDR1 is SGDLS and CDR2 YYNGEE. CDR3 amino acids: CASSGRTSGRADTQYF. DNA for the CDR3: TGTGCCAGCAGCGGACGGACTAGCGGGAGGGCCGATACGCAGTATTTT.

The V gene is TRBV29-1, the J gene TRBJ1-3; 10 bases are shared with TRBD1. J lost 6 bases, V lost 6 bases, and 8 bases had no gene match. The germline CDR1 and CDR2 sequences are SQVTM and ANQGSEA. The CDR3 loop spans 14 amino acids. CDR3 in amino acids: CSVTLGTGANTIYF. The DNA for the CDR3 is TGCAGCGTCACGCTGGGGACAGGGGCAAACACCATATATTTT.